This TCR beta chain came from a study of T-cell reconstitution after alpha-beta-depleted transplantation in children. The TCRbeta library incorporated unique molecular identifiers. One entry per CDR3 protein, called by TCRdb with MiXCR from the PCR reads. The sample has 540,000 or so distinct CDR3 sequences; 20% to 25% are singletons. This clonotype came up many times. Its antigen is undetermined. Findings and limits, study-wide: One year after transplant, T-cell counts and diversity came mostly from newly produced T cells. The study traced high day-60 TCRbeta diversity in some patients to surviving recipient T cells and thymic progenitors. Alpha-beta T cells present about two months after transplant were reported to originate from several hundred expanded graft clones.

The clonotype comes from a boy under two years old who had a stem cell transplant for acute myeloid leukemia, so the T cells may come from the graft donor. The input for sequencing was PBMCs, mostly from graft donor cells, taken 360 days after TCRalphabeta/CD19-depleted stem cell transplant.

CDR3 nucleotide sequence: TGCAGTGCTAACACGGGGGGCACAGATACGCAGTATTTT. Translation gives CSANTGGTDTQYF. The rearrangement uses TRBV20-1 and TRBJ2-3; D may be TRBD2 (6 bases). The V end lost 4 bases, the J end lost 1 base, and 9 bases lay between the germline ends. The CDR3 covers 13 residues. Germline loops: CDR1 DFQATT, CDR2 SNEGSKA (reference sequence).